This TCR beta chain was recorded in a study of response to subunit inactivated influenza vaccine. Overall study results and limits: With each seasonal influenza vaccination, the authors suggested, few new T cells are recruited.

This clonotype showed up just a few times. Its target is unknown. TCRdb reanalysed the RT-PCR reads using MiXCR and keeps one entry per CDR3 protein. The repertoire holds some 850,000 distinct CDR3 sequences, with about a fifth as singletons. Germline V gene lookup returns CDR1 SGHTA and CDR2 FQGTGA. V was clipped by 1 base and J by 6 bases, with 14 bases between them. This CDR3 region has 15 residues. The specimen comprised PBMCs from blood, sampled 4 to 6 days after vaccination. This receptor was identified in a man aged 45-65 years who received an inactivated influenza vaccine. The chain employs TRBV7-3 and TRBJ2-3; D uncertain. CDR3 bases: TGTGCCAGCAGCTTAAACCTGGTACGGAGCGATACGCAGTATTTT. It codes for CASSLNLVRSDTQYF.